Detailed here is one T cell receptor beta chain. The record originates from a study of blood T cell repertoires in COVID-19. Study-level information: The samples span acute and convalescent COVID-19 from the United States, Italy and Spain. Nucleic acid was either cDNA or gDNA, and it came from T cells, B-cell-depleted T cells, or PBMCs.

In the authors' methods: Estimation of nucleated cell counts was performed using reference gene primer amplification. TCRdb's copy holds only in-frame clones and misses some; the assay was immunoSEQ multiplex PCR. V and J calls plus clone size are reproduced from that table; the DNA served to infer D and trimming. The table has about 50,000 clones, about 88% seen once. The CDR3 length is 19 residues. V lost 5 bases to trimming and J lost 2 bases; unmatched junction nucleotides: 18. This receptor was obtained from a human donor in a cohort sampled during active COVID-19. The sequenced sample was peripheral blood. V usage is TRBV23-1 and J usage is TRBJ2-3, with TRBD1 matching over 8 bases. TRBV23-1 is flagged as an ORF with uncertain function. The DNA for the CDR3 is TGCGCCAGCAGTTCCCCAGGGGGCGCAGCCCTTAACCCCACAGATACGCAGTATTTT. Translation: CASSSPGGAALNPTDTQYF.